Given below is one T cell receptor (beta chain) in context. Its antigen is not identified. Clones were sequenced by immunoSEQ multiplex PCR, and TCRdb holds only the in-frame ones, with some missing. The sample consists of about 1.4 million clones, roughly 96% of them appearing once. The data stem from a study of shared clonotypes between healthy human individuals. For the study at large: Ranging from 18 to 49 in age, donors were a couple of women and three men.

Germline V CDR1 and CDR2: SGHTA, FQGNSA. V was pared by 4 bases and J by 6 bases, with 14 bases between. The CDR3 totals 14 residues. Overall study results and limits: Naive subsets generally had larger estimated richness than memory subsets. Generation probabilities of non-shared clonotypes were lower (relative to those shared by all four donors). Rarefaction showed sorted-subset sequencing was incomplete despite large depth.

This receptor was identified in a man aged 25 to 40 in good health. Sequencing was done on a sample of naive CD4+ T cells sorted from blood. Subset denoted: CD45RA+ positively selected. This rearrangement joins TRBV7-2 to TRBJ2-3; D is uncertain. CDR3 sequence: CASSSRPRLDTQYF. Written as DNA, the CDR3 is TGTGCCAGCAGCTCACGACCCCGATTGGATACGCAGTATTTT.